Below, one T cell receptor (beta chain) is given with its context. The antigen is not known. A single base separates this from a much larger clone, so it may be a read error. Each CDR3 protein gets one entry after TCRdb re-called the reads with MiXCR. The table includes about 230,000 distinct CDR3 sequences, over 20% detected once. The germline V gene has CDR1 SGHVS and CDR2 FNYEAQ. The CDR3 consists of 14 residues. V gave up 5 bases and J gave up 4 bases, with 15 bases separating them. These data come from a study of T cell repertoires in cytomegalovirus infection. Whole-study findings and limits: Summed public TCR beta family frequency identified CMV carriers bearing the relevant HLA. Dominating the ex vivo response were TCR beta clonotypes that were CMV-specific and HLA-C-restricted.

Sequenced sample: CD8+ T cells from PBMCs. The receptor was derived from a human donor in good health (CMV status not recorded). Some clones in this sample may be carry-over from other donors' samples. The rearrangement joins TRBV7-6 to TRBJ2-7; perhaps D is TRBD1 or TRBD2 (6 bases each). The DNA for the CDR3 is TGTGCCAGCAGCATAAGGGGGGCGGGTTACGAGCAGTACTTC. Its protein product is CASSIRGAGYEQYF.